This T cell receptor beta chain was identified during a study of CXCR3-negative and CXCR3-positive naive CD8 T cells. Study-wide results and limits: TRB CDR3 hydrophobicity was greater in CXCR3-positive naive cells than in CXCR3-negative naive cells. Memory, not naive, CXCR3-negative and CXCR3-positive cells differed in TRBV-TRBJ usage.

UMI-labeled 5' RACE yielded the TRB cDNA libraries. TCRdb reprocessed the 5' RACE reads and stores each CDR3 protein as one record, lacking DNA. The sample totals some 54,000 distinct CDR3 sequences. The CDR3 extends over 13 amino acids. Germline loops: CDR1 ENHRY, CDR2 SYGVKD. On this clonotype itself: Antigen unknown.

The receptor was derived from a human donor in good health. Some clones in this sample may be carry-over from other donors' samples. Sample: naive CXCR3+ CD8+ T cells from blood. Documented subset: CD45RO-CCR7+CD27+CD95- naive CD8+ T cells expressing CXCR3 (TNR3+). The chain recombines TRBV10-3 with TRBJ1-2; TCRdb reports TRBD1, a call that lacks DNA to check it against. Here the CDR3 reads CAISEWGLYGYTF.